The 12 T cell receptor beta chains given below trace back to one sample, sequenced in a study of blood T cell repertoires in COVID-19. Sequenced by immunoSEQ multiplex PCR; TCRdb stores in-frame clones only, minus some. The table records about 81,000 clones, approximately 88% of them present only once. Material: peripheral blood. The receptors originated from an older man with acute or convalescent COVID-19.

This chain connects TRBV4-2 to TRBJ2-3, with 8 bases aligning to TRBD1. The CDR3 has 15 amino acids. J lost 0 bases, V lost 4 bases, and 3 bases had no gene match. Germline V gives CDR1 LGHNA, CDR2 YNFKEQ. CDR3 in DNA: TGTGCCAGCAGCCCCCGGACAGGGAGCACAGATACGCAGTATTTT. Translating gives CASSPRTGSTDTQYF.

The CDR3 DNA reads as TGTGCCAGCAGTACCGGGTTCGACAATGAGCAGTTCTTC. Translated: CASSTGFDNEQFF. The rearrangement uses TRBV28 and TRBJ2-1; D gene uncertain. The CDR3 sequence is 13 residues long. CDR1 MDHEN and CDR2 SYDVKM come from the germline V gene. Between the trimmed V and J ends, which lost 5 bases and 5 bases, there was a span of 10 bases.

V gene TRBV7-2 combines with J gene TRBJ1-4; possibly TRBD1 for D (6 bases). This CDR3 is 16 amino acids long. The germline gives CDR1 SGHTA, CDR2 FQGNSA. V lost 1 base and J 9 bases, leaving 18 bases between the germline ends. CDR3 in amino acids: CASSLEGGSVNKKLFF. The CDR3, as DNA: TGTGCCAGCAGCTTAGAGGGGGGGAGTGTGAATAAAAAACTGTTTTTT.

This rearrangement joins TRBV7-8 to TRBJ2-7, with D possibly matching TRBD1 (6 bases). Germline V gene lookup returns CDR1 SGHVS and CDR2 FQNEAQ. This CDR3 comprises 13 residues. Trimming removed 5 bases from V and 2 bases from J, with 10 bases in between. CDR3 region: CASSVGTPYEQYF. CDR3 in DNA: TGTGCCAGCAGCGTTGGGACACCCTACGAGCAGTACTTC. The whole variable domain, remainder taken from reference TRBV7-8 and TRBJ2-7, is GAGVSQSPRYKVAKRGQDVALRCDPISGHVSLFWYQQALGQGPEFLTYFQNEAQLDKSGLPSDRFFAERPEGSVSTLKIQRTQQEDSAVYLCASSVGTPYEQYFGPGTRLTVT.

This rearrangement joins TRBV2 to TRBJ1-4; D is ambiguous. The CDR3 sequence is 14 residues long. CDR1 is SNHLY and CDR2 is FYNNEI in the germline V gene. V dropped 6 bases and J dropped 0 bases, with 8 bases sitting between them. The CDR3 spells CASRRIATNEKLFF. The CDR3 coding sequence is TGTGCCAGCAGGAGAATTGCAACTAATGAAAAACTGTTTTTT.

This CDR3 reads CASSPWRQINTGELFF. CDR3 sequence (DNA): TGTGCCAGCAGCCCTTGGCGACAGATTAACACCGGGGAGCTGTTTTTT. V and J are TRBV7-9 and TRBJ2-2; D perhaps matches TRBD1 (5 bases). The CDR3 is 16 amino acids. Germline CDR1 is SEHNR and CDR2 is FQNEAQ (reference sequence). Trimming removed 5 bases at V and 2 bases at J, with 15 bases between.

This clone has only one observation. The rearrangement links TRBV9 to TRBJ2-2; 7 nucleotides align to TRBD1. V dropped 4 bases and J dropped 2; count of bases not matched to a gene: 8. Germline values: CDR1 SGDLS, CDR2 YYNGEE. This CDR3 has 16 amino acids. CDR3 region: CASSPTGVVNTGELFF. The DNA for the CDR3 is TGTGCCAGCAGCCCAACAGGGGTCGTAAACACCGGGGAGCTGTTTTTT. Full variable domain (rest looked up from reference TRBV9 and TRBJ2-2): DSGVTQTPKHLITATGQRVTLRCSPRSGDLSVYWYQQSLDQGLQFLIQYYNGEERAKGNILERFSAQQFPDLHSELNLSSLELGDSALYFCASSPTGVVNTGELFFGEGSRLTVL.

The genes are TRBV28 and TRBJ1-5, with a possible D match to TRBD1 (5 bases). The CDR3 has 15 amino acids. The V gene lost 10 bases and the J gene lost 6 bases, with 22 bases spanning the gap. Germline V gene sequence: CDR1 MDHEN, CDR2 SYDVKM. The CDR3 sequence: CATLTGQGGFQPQHF. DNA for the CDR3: TGTGCCACCCTAACCGGGCAGGGTGGATTTCAGCCCCAGCATTTT.

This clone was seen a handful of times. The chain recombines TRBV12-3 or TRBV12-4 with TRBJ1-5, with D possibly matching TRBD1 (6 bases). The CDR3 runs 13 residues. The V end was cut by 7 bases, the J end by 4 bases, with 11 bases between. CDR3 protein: CASTGGLNQPQHF. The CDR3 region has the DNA TGTGCCAGCACGGGGGGCCTAAATCAGCCCCAGCATTTT.

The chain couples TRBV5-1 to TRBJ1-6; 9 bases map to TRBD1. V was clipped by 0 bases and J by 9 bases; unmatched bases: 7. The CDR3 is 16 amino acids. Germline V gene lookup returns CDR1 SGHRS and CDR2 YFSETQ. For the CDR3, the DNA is TGCGCCAGCAGCTTGGAACTGGGACAGGGCGGTTCACCCCTCCACTTT. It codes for CASSLELGQGGSPLHF.

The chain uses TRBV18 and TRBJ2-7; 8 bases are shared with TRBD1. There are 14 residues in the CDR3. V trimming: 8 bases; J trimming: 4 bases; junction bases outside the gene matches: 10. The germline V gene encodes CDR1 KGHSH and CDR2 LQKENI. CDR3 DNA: TGTGCCAGCGCAGCCGAGACAGGGGAATACGAGCAGTACTTC. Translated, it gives CASAAETGEYEQYF.

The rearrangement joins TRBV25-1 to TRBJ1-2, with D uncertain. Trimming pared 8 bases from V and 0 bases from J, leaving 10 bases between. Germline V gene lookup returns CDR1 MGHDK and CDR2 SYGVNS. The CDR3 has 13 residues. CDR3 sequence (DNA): TGTGCCAGCTCCGCGGCCCCTAACTATGGCTACACCTTC. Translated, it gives CASSAAPNYGYTF.